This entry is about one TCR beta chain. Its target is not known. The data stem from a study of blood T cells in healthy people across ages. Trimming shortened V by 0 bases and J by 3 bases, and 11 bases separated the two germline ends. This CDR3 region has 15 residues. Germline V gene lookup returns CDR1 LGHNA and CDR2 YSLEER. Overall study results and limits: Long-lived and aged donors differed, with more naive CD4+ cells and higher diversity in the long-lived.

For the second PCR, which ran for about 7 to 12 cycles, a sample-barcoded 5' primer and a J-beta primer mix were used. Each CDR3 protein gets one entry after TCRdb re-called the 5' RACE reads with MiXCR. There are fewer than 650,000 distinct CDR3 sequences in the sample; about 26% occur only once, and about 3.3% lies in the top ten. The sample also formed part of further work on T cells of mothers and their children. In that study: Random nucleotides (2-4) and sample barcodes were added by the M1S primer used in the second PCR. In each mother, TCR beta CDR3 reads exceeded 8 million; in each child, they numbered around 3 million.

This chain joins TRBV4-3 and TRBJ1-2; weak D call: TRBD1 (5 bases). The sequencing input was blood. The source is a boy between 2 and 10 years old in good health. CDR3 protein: CASSQDRGGYYGYTF. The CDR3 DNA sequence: TGCGCCAGCAGCCAAGATAGGGGCGGCTACTATGGCTACACCTTC.